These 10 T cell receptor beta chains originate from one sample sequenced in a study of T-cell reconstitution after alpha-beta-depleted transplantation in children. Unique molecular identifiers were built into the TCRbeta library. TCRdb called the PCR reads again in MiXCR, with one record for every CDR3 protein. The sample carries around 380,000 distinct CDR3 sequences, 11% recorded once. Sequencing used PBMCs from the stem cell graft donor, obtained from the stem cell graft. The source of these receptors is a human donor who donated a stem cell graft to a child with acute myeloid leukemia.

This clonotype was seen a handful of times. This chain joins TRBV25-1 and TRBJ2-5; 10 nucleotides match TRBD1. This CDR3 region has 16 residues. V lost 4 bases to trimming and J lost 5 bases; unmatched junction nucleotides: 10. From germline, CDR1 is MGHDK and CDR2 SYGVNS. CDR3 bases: TGTGCCAGCAGTGGTACCGGGACAGGGGTTCGGGAGACCCAGTACTTC. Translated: CASSGTGTGVRETQYF.

In DNA form, the CDR3 reads TGTGCCAGCAGCGTGGGAGCGGGGAGCACAGATACGCAGTATTTT. This sequence encodes CASSVGAGSTDTQYF. This rearrangement joins TRBV9 to TRBJ2-3; 7 bases line up with TRBD2. The CDR3 has 15 amino acids. CDR1 is SGDLS and CDR2 is YYNGEE in the germline V gene. Trimming at V came to 2 bases and at J to 0 bases, leaving 3 bases not matched to a gene.

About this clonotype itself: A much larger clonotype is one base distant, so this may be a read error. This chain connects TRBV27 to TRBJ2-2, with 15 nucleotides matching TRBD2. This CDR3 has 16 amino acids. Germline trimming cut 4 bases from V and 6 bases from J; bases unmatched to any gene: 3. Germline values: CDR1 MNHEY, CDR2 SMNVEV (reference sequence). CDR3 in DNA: TGTGCCAGCAGTTCGGGACTAGCGGGGGGCCCCGGGGAGCTGTTTTTT. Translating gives CASSSGLAGGPGELFF.

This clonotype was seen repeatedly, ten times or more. The CDR3 is CASSLGIVSPDEQFF. CDR3 nucleotide sequence: TGCGCCAGCAGCCTCGGGATAGTCTCCCCCGATGAGCAGTTCTTC. The chain combines TRBV5-1 with TRBJ2-1; D may be TRBD2 (5 bases). The germline CDR1 and CDR2 sequences are SGHRS and YFSETQ. The ends were cut back, 4 bases at V and 8 bases at J, with 19 bases in the middle. The CDR3 is made up of 15 amino acids.

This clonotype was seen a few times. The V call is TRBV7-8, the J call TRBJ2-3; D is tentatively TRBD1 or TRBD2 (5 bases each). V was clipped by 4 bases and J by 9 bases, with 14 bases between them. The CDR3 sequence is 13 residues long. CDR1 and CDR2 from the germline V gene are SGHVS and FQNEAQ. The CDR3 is CASSSDRWGTQYF. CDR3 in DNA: TGTGCCAGCAGCTCAGACCGCTGGGGGACGCAGTATTTT. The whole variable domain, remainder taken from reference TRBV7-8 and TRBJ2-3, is GAGVSQSPRYKVAKRGQDVALRCDPISGHVSLFWYQQALGQGPEFLTYFQNEAQLDKSGLPSDRFFAERPEGSVSTLKIQRTQQEDSAVYLCASSSDRWGTQYFGPGTRLTVL.

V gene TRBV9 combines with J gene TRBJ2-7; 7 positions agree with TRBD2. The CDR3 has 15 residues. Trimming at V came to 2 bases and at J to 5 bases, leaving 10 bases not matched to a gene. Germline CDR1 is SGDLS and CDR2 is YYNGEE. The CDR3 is CASSVSRGTFNEQYF. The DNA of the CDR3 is TGTGCCAGCAGCGTTTCGCGGGGGACCTTTAACGAGCAGTACTTC.

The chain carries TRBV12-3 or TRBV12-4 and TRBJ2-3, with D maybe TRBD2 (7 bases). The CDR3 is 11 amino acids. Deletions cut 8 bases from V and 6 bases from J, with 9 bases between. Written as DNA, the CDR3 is TGTGCCAGCGGGGGGGCTGATACGCAGTATTTT. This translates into CASGGADTQYF.

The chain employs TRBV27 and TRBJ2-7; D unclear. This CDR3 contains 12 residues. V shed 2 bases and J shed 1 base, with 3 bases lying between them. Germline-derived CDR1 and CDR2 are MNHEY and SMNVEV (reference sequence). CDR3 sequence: CASSLQSYEQYV. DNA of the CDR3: TGTGCCAGCAGTTTACAATCCTACGAGCAGTACGTC.

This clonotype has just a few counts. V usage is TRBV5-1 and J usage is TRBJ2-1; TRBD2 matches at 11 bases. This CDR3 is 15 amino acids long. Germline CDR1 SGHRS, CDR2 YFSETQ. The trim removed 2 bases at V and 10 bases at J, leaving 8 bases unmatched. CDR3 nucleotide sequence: TGCGCCAGCAGCTTTGGGACTAGCGGCTGGGAGGAGCAGTTCTTC. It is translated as CASSFGTSGWEEQFF.

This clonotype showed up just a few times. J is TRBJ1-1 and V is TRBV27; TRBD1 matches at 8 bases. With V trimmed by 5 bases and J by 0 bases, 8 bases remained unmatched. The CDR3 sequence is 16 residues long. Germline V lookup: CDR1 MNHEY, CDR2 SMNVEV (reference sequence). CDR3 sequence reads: CASSPGGTGMNTEAFF. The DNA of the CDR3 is TGTGCCAGCAGTCCAGGAGGGACAGGTATGAACACTGAAGCTTTCTTT.